What follows are 20 T cell receptor beta chains derived from one specimen sequenced in a study of blood T cells in healthy people across ages. Sample-barcoded 5' priming and a J-beta primer mix drove a second PCR of about 7 to 12 cycles. TCRdb re-called the 5' RACE reads through MiXCR, storing one row per CDR3 protein. The sample consists of hundreds of thousands of distinct CDR3 sequences, around 38% of them appearing once. The sequenced material came from blood. These receptors were collected from a man older than 75 in good health.

This clonotype was detected only once. An end of the junction differs from the germline gene, which may be a read error. This chain links TRBV5-1 with TRBJ1-2; 10 nucleotides align to TRBD1. Germline V gene sequence: CDR1 SGHRS, CDR2 YFSETQ. The CDR3 is 14 amino acids. DNA of the CDR3: TGTGCCAGCAGCTGGGGACAGGGGAGGTATGGCTACACCTTC. Protein sequence: CASSWGQGRYGYTF.

This chain uses TRBV6-5 with TRBJ2-2; D unclear. Germline V CDR1 and CDR2: MNHEY, SVGAGI. V lost 0 bases to trimming and J lost 9 bases, with 14 bases between them. The CDR3 contains 15 residues. This chain's CDR3 is CASSYSVEGSRELFF. The CDR3 nucleotides are TGTGCCAGCAGTTACTCGGTGGAAGGCAGCAGGGAGCTGTTTTTT.

The chain joins TRBV6-2 or TRBV6-3 to TRBJ2-1; possible D gene TRBD2, 6 bases. This CDR3 comprises 13 residues. Trimming stripped 10 bases from V and 5 bases from J, with 15 bases between. CDR1 is MNHEY and CDR2 is SVGEGT in the germline V gene. CDR3 nucleotides: TGTGCCACCGCGACTAGGTCCAACAATGAGCAGTTCTTC. Amino acids: CATATRSNNEQFF.

This chain connects TRBV20-1 to TRBJ2-1; 12 bases agree with TRBD2. Germline-derived CDR1 and CDR2 are DFQATT and SNEGSKA (reference sequence). The CDR3 length is 15 residues. V trimming: 3 bases; J trimming: 9 bases; junction bases outside the gene matches: 9. The CDR3 is CSASRLAGALFEQFF. CDR3 coding DNA: TGCAGTGCTAGTCGACTAGCGGGAGCATTATTTGAGCAGTTCTTC.

The chain has TRBV6-5 and TRBJ2-2; a possible D gene is TRBD1 (6 bases). Deletions cut 5 bases from V and 2 bases from J, with 12 bases between. The CDR3 is 15 residues long. Germline loops: CDR1 MNHEY, CDR2 SVGAGI. The CDR3 loop reads CASSRTEPNTGELFF. The CDR3 nucleotides are TGTGCCAGCAGTCGGACAGAGCCTAACACCGGGGAGCTGTTTTTT.

The V gene is TRBV9, the J gene TRBJ2-7, with D perhaps matching TRBD1 or TRBD2 (5 bases each). This CDR3 is 14 amino acids long. Trimming pared 0 bases from V and 4 bases from J, leaving 11 bases between. CDR1 is SGDLS, CDR2 YYNGEE, per germline. The CDR3 here is CASSVDGGPYEQYF. The CDR3 coding sequence is TGTGCCAGCAGCGTAGATGGGGGTCCGTACGAGCAGTACTTC.

A note on this clonotype: One base away lies a much larger clone, so this may be a sequencing read error. J is TRBJ2-3 and V is TRBV7-9; possible D gene TRBD2, 5 bases. The CDR3 is made up of 14 amino acids. Germline CDR1 reads SEHNR; CDR2 reads FQNEAQ (reference sequence). Between the trimmed V and J ends, which lost 3 bases and 1 base, there was a span of 8 bases. CDR3: CASSFGKCTDTQYF. CDR3 bases: TGTGCCAGCAGCTTCGGGAAGTGCACAGATACGCAGTATTTT.

The chain links TRBV5-1 to TRBJ2-5, with unresolved D. The length of the CDR3 is 15 residues. V lost 4 bases to trimming and J lost 1 base, with 14 bases between them. Germline V gene data show CDR1 as SGHRS and CDR2 as YFSETQ. CDR3 sequence: CASSTSLLLQETQYF. CDR3 sequence (DNA): TGCGCCAGCAGCACCTCATTACTCCTCCAAGAGACCCAGTACTTC. The full variable domain, rest sourced from reference TRBV5-1 and TRBJ2-5, is KAGVTQTPRYLIKTRGQQVTLSCSPISGHRSVSWYQQTPGQGLQFLFEYFSETQRNKGNFPGRFSGRQFSNSRSEMNVSTLELGDSALYLCASSTSLLLQETQYFGPGTRLLVL.

The rearrangement uses TRBV30 and TRBJ2-5, with D possibly called TRBD1 or TRBD2 (5 bases each). The tail of the sequence fits TRBJ2-7 better, so the J call may be wrong. The CDR3 is made up of 13 amino acids. Germline lookup yields CDR1 GTSNPN and CDR2 SVGIG (reference sequence). CDR3 sequence: CAWGGGRLYEQYF. The CDR3 region has the DNA TGTGCCTGGGGTGGGGGACGCCTCTACGAGCAGTACTTC.

The chain links TRBV10-1 to TRBJ2-7; D gene uncertain. Trimming took off 3 bases at V and 6 bases at J, with 9 bases between the two ends. The CDR3 consists of 12 residues. Germline-derived CDR1 and CDR2 are WNHNN and SYGVQD (reference sequence). DNA of the CDR3: TGCGCCAGCAGTGACGGCCTCGGCGAGCAGTACTTC. Its translation is CASSDGLGEQYF.

A remark on this clonotype: The conserved phenylalanine or tryptophan normally closing the CDR3 is absent here, so this likely arose from a read error. The chain combines TRBV12-3 or TRBV12-4 with TRBJ1-1; D might be TRBD1 (6 bases). CDR3 length equals 16 residues. V lost 5 bases and J 0 bases, leaving 16 bases between the germline ends. CDR3 coding DNA: TGTGCCAGCAGTAGGACGGGGGCAGGACTGAACACTGAAGCTTTCATT. Its protein is CASSRTGAGLNTEAFI.

This clonotype has only a few counts. The chain has TRBV2 and TRBJ2-5, with D perhaps TRBD2 (5 bases). V lost 5 bases to trimming and J lost 11 bases, with 12 bases between them. The germline V gene encodes CDR1 SNHLY and CDR2 FYNNEI. CDR3 length: 11 amino acids. Here the CDR3 reads CASSPKWEQYF. CDR3 bases: TGTGCCAGCAGTCCCAAATGGGAGCAGTACTTC. Combining the CDR3 with reference TRBV2 and TRBJ2-5 gives the whole variable domain EPEVTQTPSHQVTQMGQEVILRCVPISNHLYFYWYRQILGQKVEFLVSFYNNEISEKSEIFDDQFSVERPDGSNFTLKIRSTKLEDSAMYFCASSPKWEQYFGPGTRLLVL.

This clonotype showed up just a few times. The rearrangement links TRBV7-2 to TRBJ2-3; 7 nucleotides line up with TRBD1. This CDR3 region has 16 residues. The ends lost 5 bases at V and 1 base at J; junction bases unmatched: 9. In germline, CDR1 is SGHTA, CDR2 FQGNSA. CDR3 sequence: CASSLDRASGTDTQYF. In DNA form, the CDR3 reads TGTGCCAGCAGCCTCGACAGGGCTAGTGGCACAGATACGCAGTATTTT.

This clonotype was seen a handful of times. This chain joins TRBV15 and TRBJ2-1; D is undetermined. Germline CDR1 reads LNHNV; CDR2 reads YYDKDF (reference sequence). CDR3 length equals 11 residues. Trimming stripped 6 bases from V and 12 bases from J, with 12 bases between. CDR3 sequence: CATRLAGRQFF. The CDR3 bases are TGTGCCACCAGGCTGGCAGGCCGGCAGTTCTTC.

This CDR3 is CASSPGVGQFF. CDR3 coding DNA: TGTGCCAGCAGTCCCGGCGTCGGGCAGTTCTTC. The genes are TRBV6-2 or TRBV6-3 and TRBJ2-1, with D unclear. The ends were cut back, 5 bases at V and 12 bases at J, with 11 bases in the middle. The germline gives CDR1 MNHEY, CDR2 SVGEGT. The CDR3 length is 11 residues.

This clonotype was seen only a few times. The genes are TRBV4-1 and TRBJ1-1, with D possibly TRBD1 on 6 matching bases. V lost 4 bases to trimming and J lost 1 base, with 16 bases between them. CDR3 size: 16 residues. Germline V gene sequence: CDR1 MGHRA, CDR2 YSYEKL. The CDR3 here is CASSRGPRGANTEAFF. CDR3 DNA sequence: TGCGCCAGCAGCCGAGGCCCCAGGGGAGCGAACACTGAAGCTTTCTTT.

This rearrangement joins TRBV2 to TRBJ2-4; 10 bases are a match to TRBD1. The CDR3 contains 14 residues. Germline CDR1 and CDR2: SNHLY and FYNNEI. J was trimmed by 13 bases and V by 7 bases; bases with no gene match: 13. The CDR3 coding sequence is TGTGCCAGCATCCGACAGGGGGCGATTACTGAGCAGTACTTC. Protein product: CASIRQGAITEQYF.

This clonotype turned up a few times. The gene calls are TRBV6-2 or TRBV6-3 and TRBJ2-5, with D possibly TRBD1 on 5 matching bases. The closer fit of TRBJ2-7 to the DNA end suggests the J call may be wrong. CDR3 length equals 15 residues. Germline CDR1 and CDR2: MNHEY and SVGEGT. CDR3 sequence: CASSYLGQLSREQYF. The CDR3 DNA reads as TGTGCCAGCAGTTACTTGGGGCAGCTCTCTCGCGAGCAGTACTTC.

This clonotype was observed a handful of times. The V call is TRBV11-3, the J call TRBJ2-7; D ambiguous. This CDR3 spans 12 amino acids. Trimming removed 5 bases from V and 0 bases from J, with 5 bases in between. Germline values: CDR1 SGHNT, CDR2 YENEEA. CDR3 nucleotide sequence: TGTGCCAGCAGCCACCCCTCCTACGAGCAGTACTTC. Translation gives CASSHPSYEQYF.

The V gene is TRBV2, the J gene TRBJ2-1; TRBD2 agrees at 13 bases. Germline CDR1 and CDR2: SNHLY and FYNNEI. V dropped 4 bases and J dropped 14; count of bases not matched to a gene: 5. The CDR3 runs 13 residues. The CDR3 region has the DNA TGTGCCAGCAGTGCAACTAGCGGGGGGGAGGAGTTCTTC. It specifies CASSATSGGEEFF.